The 22 T cell receptor beta chains reported below all come from one sample, sequenced in a study of molecular identifiers for immune sequencing clone quantification. TCRdb used MiXCR to reprocess the PCR reads, holding one entry per CDR3 protein. The sample carries under 800,000 distinct CDR3 sequences, about 25% recorded once. Sample: naive CD8+ T cells from blood, with Jurkat cell RNA spiked in. The subset denotes: FACS-sorted CD8+CD4-CCR7+CD45RA+ naive T cells. These receptors all come from a human donor in good health. Some libraries in this study had Jurkat cell RNA spiked in.

This clonotype has ten or more counts. J is TRBJ2-5 and V is TRBV28, with 10 bases aligning to TRBD1. V lost 3 bases, J lost 9 bases, and 7 bases stayed unmatched. Per the germline V gene, CDR1 is MDHEN and CDR2 is SYDVKM. The CDR3 runs 14 residues. The CDR3 here is CASSLLDRGSPQYF. CDR3 DNA sequence: TGTGCCAGCAGTTTGTTGGACAGGGGGTCACCCCAGTACTTC.

In this sample, this clonotype turned up a few times. The V call is TRBV29-1, the J call TRBJ2-7; D unresolved. The ends were cut back, 5 bases at V and 0 bases at J, with 11 bases in the middle. The CDR3 is made up of 13 amino acids. Germline loops: CDR1 SQVTM, CDR2 ANQGSEA. Written as DNA, the CDR3 is TGCAGCGTTACCCCCGGAACCTCCTACGAGCAGTACTTC. Translation gives CSVTPGTSYEQYF.

In its sample, this clonotype was seen a few times. The chain links TRBV15 to TRBJ2-1; 8 nucleotides match TRBD2. Germline V lookup: CDR1 LNHNV, CDR2 YYDKDF (reference sequence). CDR3 length: 15 residues. The V and J ends lost 9 bases and 5 bases, in that order; junction bases with no gene match: 12. In DNA, the CDR3 is TGTGCCACAGGGGTTGAAACTAGCGGCCACAATGAGCAGTTCTTC. Translation gives CATGVETSGHNEQFF.

The chain joins TRBV27 to TRBJ2-1; 7 bases are shared with TRBD1. This CDR3 has 16 amino acids. Unmatched junction bases numbered 12, after V lost 2 bases and J lost 8 bases. Germline V gene data show CDR1 as MNHEY and CDR2 as SMNVEV (reference sequence). CDR3 in amino acids: CASSLRDSNRGDEQFF. CDR3 nucleotide sequence: TGTGCCAGCAGTTTACGGGACAGCAATAGGGGCGATGAGCAGTTCTTC.

The chain is built from TRBV7-9 and TRBJ2-7; maybe TRBD2 (5 bases). The CDR3 contains 16 residues. Germline V gives CDR1 SEHNR, CDR2 FQNEAQ (reference sequence). Trimming shortened V by 0 bases and J by 2 bases, and 14 bases separated the two germline ends. This chain's CDR3 is CASSLARGLRTYEQYF. The CDR3 DNA reads as TGTGCCAGCAGCTTAGCGCGAGGGTTACGAACCTACGAGCAGTACTTC.

This clonotype was detected only a few times. V is TRBV3-1 and J is TRBJ2-2; 14 bases line up with TRBD2. Germline-derived CDR1 and CDR2 are LGHDT and YNNKEL (reference sequence). CDR3 length equals 15 residues. The V and J ends lost 7 bases and 6 bases, in that order; junction bases with no gene match: 4. CDR3 DNA: TGTGCCAGCACCGGGACTAGCGGGAGATCCGGGGAGCTGTTTTTT. Amino acids: CASTGTSGRSGELFF. The whole variable domain, remainder taken from reference TRBV3-1 and TRBJ2-2, is DTAVSQTPKYLVTQMGNDKSIKCEQNLGHDTMYWYKQDSKKFLKIMFSYNNKELIINETVPNRFSPKSPDKAHLNLHINSLELGDSAVYFCASTGTSGRSGELFFGEGSRLTVL.

This clonotype showed up many times. This chain uses TRBV7-6 with TRBJ1-3, with TRBD1 identical over 7 bases. This CDR3 is 17 amino acids long. V trimming: 5 bases; J trimming: 1 base; junction bases outside the gene matches: 11. Germline V gene sequence: CDR1 SGHVS, CDR2 FNYEAQ. CDR3 nucleotide sequence: TGTGCCAGCAGCCCCGTGAGGGGGCGACAATCTGGAAACACCATATATTTT. It translates to CASSPVRGRQSGNTIYF.

The chain carries TRBV7-9 and TRBJ2-7; D unresolved. Trimming removed 2 bases from V and 9 bases from J, with 14 bases in between. Germline V gene sequence: CDR1 SEHNR, CDR2 FQNEAQ (reference sequence). This CDR3 is 13 amino acids long. The CDR3: CASSLPLRPAQYF. CDR3 sequence (DNA): TGTGCCAGCAGCTTACCCCTACGTCCCGCGCAGTACTTC.

Concerning this clonotype itself: This may be a read error, as it is one base from a much larger clone. V gene TRBV7-9 combines with J gene TRBJ1-1; D not resolved. Per the germline V gene, CDR1 is SEHNR and CDR2 is FQNEAQ (reference sequence). The length of the CDR3 is 15 residues. Trimming took 4 bases from V and 4 from J, leaving 16 bases between them. CDR3 region: CASSSQEHWGTEAFF. The CDR3 DNA reads TGTGCCAGCAGCTCCCAAGAGCATTGGGGCACTGAAGCTTTCTTT. Full variable domain (remainder filled in from reference TRBV7-9 and TRBJ1-1): DTGVSQNPRHKITKRGQNVTFRCDPISEHNRLYWYRQTLGQGPEFLTYFQNEAQLEKSRLLSDRFSAERPKGSFSTLEIQRTEQGDSAMYLCASSSQEHWGTEAFFGQGTRLTVV.

This clonotype turned up a few times. The V and J genes are TRBV4-3 and TRBJ1-2; D is unresolved. Per the germline V gene, CDR1 is LGHNA and CDR2 is YSLEER. The CDR3 runs to 15 residues. Trimming removed 1 base from V and 4 bases from J, with 13 bases in between. The CDR3 nucleotides are TGCGCCAGCAGCCAAGCCCCACTGGTGTCCTATGGCTACACCTTC. Translation gives CASSQAPLVSYGYTF.

This clonotype was counted only a few times. Just one base apart from a much larger clone, this may be a read error. This chain connects TRBV29-1 to TRBJ1-2; 8 bases match TRBD1. Germline-derived CDR1 and CDR2 are SQVTM and ANQGSEA. CDR3 length: 13 residues. CDR3 loop: CSAGVRGPYGYAF. The CDR3 region has the DNA TGCAGCGCTGGGGTCAGGGGGCCTTATGGCTACGCCTTC.

The chain links TRBV20-1 to TRBJ1-5, with TRBD1 as a possible D gene (5 bases). The V end lost 2 bases, the J end lost 2 bases, and 19 bases lay between the germline ends. The CDR3 contains 17 residues. Germline V gives CDR1 DFQATT, CDR2 SNEGSKA (reference sequence). The CDR3 coding sequence is TGCAGTGCTAGAACGGGACCTAAATTAGGGGGCAATCAGCCCCAGCATTTT. Protein: CSARTGPKLGGNQPQHF.

In regard to this clonotype: One end of the junction fails to match germline, which may point to a read error. The rearrangement uses TRBV19 and TRBJ1-1; D call uncertain. The CDR3 has 13 residues. Germline values: CDR1 LNHDA, CDR2 SQIVND (reference sequence). CDR3: CASSISLNIEAFF. In DNA form, the CDR3 reads TGTGCCAGTAGTATAAGTCTTAACATTGAAGCTTTCTTT.

This clonotype was counted many times. This chain uses TRBV7-9 with TRBJ2-3, with D perhaps being TRBD1 or TRBD2 (5 bases each). The CDR3 is 14 residues long. Trimming left V 3 bases short and J 1 base short, with 8 bases between. The germline V gene has CDR1 SEHNR and CDR2 FQNEAQ (reference sequence). CDR3 coding DNA: TGTGCCAGCAGCTTGATGGGGGGCACAGATACGCAGTATTTT. This translates into CASSLMGGTDTQYF.

Many counts were recorded for this clonotype. V is TRBV7-9 and J is TRBJ1-1, with 7 bases matching TRBD1. From germline, CDR1 is SEHNR and CDR2 FQNEAQ (reference sequence). Trimming removed 4 bases from V and 0 bases from J; junction bases left unmatched: 5. The CDR3 length is 15 residues. CDR3 sequence: CASSSGTDMNTEAFF. In DNA, the CDR3 is TGTGCCAGCAGCTCCGGGACAGACATGAACACTGAAGCTTTCTTT.

This clonotype was observed at least ten times. The chain recombines TRBV7-9 with TRBJ2-3; 9 bases line up with TRBD2. Germline-derived CDR1 and CDR2 are SEHNR and FQNEAQ (reference sequence). The CDR3 runs 15 residues. The V gene end was trimmed by 8 bases and the J gene end by 4 bases; junction bases not matched to a gene: 10. The CDR3 coding sequence is TGTGCCAGCGGCAACGAGGGACTAGCATCAGATACGCAGTATTTT. It specifies CASGNEGLASDTQYF.

The chain employs TRBV20-1 and TRBJ2-3; perhaps TRBD1 as D (6 bases). V lost 1 base to trimming and J lost 12 bases, with 14 bases between them. CDR1 and CDR2 (germline): DFQATT, SNEGSKA (reference sequence). The CDR3 extends over 12 amino acids. CDR3 residues: CSARGGRTTQYF. As DNA, the CDR3 is TGCAGTGCTAGAGGGGGGCGGACGACACAGTATTTT.

This clonotype has a count of ten or more. The chain has TRBV12-5 and TRBJ2-7, with D unclear. The ends were cut back, 6 bases at V and 0 bases at J, with 9 bases in the middle. The CDR3 sequence is 13 residues long. The V gene's germline CDR1 is LGHNT and CDR2 FRNRAP. The CDR3 protein is CASGPPGSYEQYF. CDR3 in DNA: TGTGCTAGTGGCCCGCCGGGCTCCTACGAGCAGTACTTC.

This clonotype was seen repeatedly, ten times or more. The rearrangement uses TRBV2 and TRBJ2-7, with D perhaps matching TRBD1 (6 bases). In germline, CDR1 is SNHLY, CDR2 FYNNEI. Trimming stripped 7 bases from V and 4 bases from J, with 17 bases between. The CDR3 spans 14 residues. CDR3 amino acids: CASTEVGQPYEQYF. CDR3 sequence (DNA): TGTGCCAGCACCGAGGTCGGACAGCCATACGAGCAGTACTTC.

This chain connects TRBV4-3 to TRBJ2-7; perhaps TRBD2 as D (6 bases). V gave up 5 bases and J gave up 5 bases, with 19 bases separating them. The germline V gene encodes CDR1 LGHNA and CDR2 YSLEER. CDR3 length: 15 amino acids. The CDR3 is CASSRGLTGVHEQYF. The DNA of the CDR3 is TGCGCCAGCAGCAGAGGACTAACGGGCGTCCACGAGCAGTACTTC.

This clonotype was counted at least ten times. The V and J genes are TRBV5-1 and TRBJ2-7; TRBD2 matches 8 bases. V lost 4 bases to trimming and J lost 3 bases; unmatched junction nucleotides: 9. The CDR3 runs to 15 residues. The V gene's germline CDR1 is SGHRS and CDR2 YFSETQ. CDR3 residues: CASSQTGLGFYEQYF. CDR3 coding DNA: TGCGCCAGCAGCCAAACGGGACTAGGGTTCTACGAGCAGTACTTC.

Worth noting for this clonotype: A much larger clone sits a single nucleotide away, making a read error possible. The chain employs TRBV12-3 or TRBV12-4 and TRBJ2-3; 7 bases are a match to TRBD2. The CDR3 is 16 residues long. CDR3 sequence reads: CAISLWSSGGTDTQYF. CDR3 DNA: TGTGCCATCAGTTTATGGTCCAGCGGGGGCACAGATACGCAGTATTTT.